This is a list of T cell receptor beta chains from one sample in a study of T cell repertoires in cytomegalovirus infection. One entry per CDR3 protein results from TCRdb running MiXCR on the reads. The sample lists about 320,000 distinct CDR3 sequences; more than 9% were seen once. Sequencing was performed on PBMCs. These receptors were obtained from a human donor in good health (CMV status not recorded). Some clones in this sample may be carry-over from other donors' samples. Each CDR3 is given with its conserved first and last residue. A D gene is named only where the DNA matches it firmly. Part of the rows lack a size; the others show once, few, many or a class for expanded clones.

>TRBV20-1|TRBD1|TRBJ1-1|.
CSAIPGTGHRNTEAFF
TGCAGTGCAATCCCCGGGACAGGTCACAGGAACACTGAAGCTTTCTTT
>TRBV5-6|TRBD1|TRBJ1-5|.
CASSLLGDRGHQPQHF
TGTGCCAGCAGCCTTCTGGGGGACAGGGGTCATCAGCCCCAGCATTTT
>TRBV3-1|TRBD1|TRBJ2-1|.
CASSHRTGPNEQFF
TGTGCCAGCAGCCACCGGACAGGGCCCAATGAGCAGTTCTTC
>TRBV6-2/TRBV6-3|TRBD1|TRBJ1-3|few
CASSLDRPGNTIYF
TGTGCCAGCAGTTTGGACAGGCCCGGAAACACCATATATTTT
>TRBV5-6|TRBD2|TRBJ2-1|.
CASTSTSGRITYNEQFF
TGTGCCAGCACCTCAACTAGCGGGAGGATTACTTACAATGAGCAGTTCTTC
>TRBV19|.|TRBJ2-3|few
CASVGNPADTQYF
TGTGCCAGTGTGGGGAATCCGGCCGATACGCAGTATTTT
>TRBV20-1|.|TRBJ1-2|.
CSARGLVRGSDGYTF
TGCAGTGCGAGGGGCTTGGTGAGGGGGTCAGATGGCTACACCTTC
>TRBV27|.|TRBJ1-5|many
CASSLYSSRQPQHF
TGTGCCAGCAGTTTATACAGTTCACGTCAGCCCCAGCATTTT
>TRBV20-1|.|TRBJ1-1|.
CSANRRTAGTEAFF
TGCAGTGCCAACCGAAGGACCGCGGGGACTGAAGCTTTCTTT
>TRBV28|.|TRBJ2-2|few
CASSEEDTNTGELFF
TGTGCCAGCAGTGAGGAAGACACGAACACCGGGGAGCTGTTTTTT
>TRBV7-2|.|TRBJ2-2|many
CASSLVRGGELFF
TGTGCCAGCAGCTTAGTGCGAGGTGGGGAGCTGTTTTTT
>TRBV5-5|TRBD1|TRBJ2-1|few
CASSLMTGGWDEQFF
TGTGCCAGCAGCTTGATGACAGGGGGGTGGGATGAGCAGTTCTTC
>TRBV7-2|.|TRBJ2-1|.
CASSRASAYNEQFF
TGTGCCAGCAGCAGGGCTAGCGCCTACAATGAGCAGTTCTTC
>TRBV20-1|.|TRBJ1-2|many
CSAPSHGAGVDLLYGYTF
TGCAGTGCCCCCAGCCATGGTGCGGGGGTCGACCTGTTATATGGCTACACCTTC
>TRBV4-3|.|TRBJ1-1|many
CASSQEPGTEAFF
TGCGCCAGCAGCCAAGAGCCGGGGACTGAAGCTTTCTTT
>TRBV7-2|.|TRBJ1-5|medium-sized
CASSLGGVAGRNQPQHF
TGTGCCAGCAGCTTAGGGGGCGTGGCAGGCAGGAATCAGCCCCAGCATTTT
>TRBV20-1|TRBD1|TRBJ1-5|many
CSARQGGAGGQPQHF
TGCAGTGCTAGGCAGGGGGGCGCGGGGGGGCAGCCCCAGCATTTT
>TRBV27|.|TRBJ1-2|few
CASSTSGQLYGYTF
TGTGCCAGCAGTACCTCAGGACAGCTCTATGGCTACACCTTC
>TRBV14|.|TRBJ2-5|.
CASSQYQAGRETQYF
TGTGCCAGCAGCCAATATCAAGCGGGCCGGGAGACCCAGTACTTC
>TRBV2|.|TRBJ2-5|many
CASTRRGETQYF
TGTGCCAGCACTCGTAGAGGGGAGACCCAGTACTTC
>TRBV20-1|TRBD1|TRBJ1-1|.
CSARDGDRGGTEAFF
TGCAGTGCTAGAGATGGGGACAGGGGAGGGACTGAAGCTTTCTTT
>TRBV27|TRBD1|TRBJ1-5|.
CASSLRQGNTQPQHF
TGTGCCAGCAGTTTGAGACAGGGGAATACCCAGCCCCAGCATTTT
>TRBV12-3/TRBV12-4|.|TRBJ2-2|many
CASSRGTARTGELFF
TGTGCCAGCAGCCGGGGGACAGCTAGGACCGGGGAGCTGTTTTTT
>TRBV7-9|.|TRBJ1-1|.
CASSLAPGTQAFF
TGTGCCAGCAGCTTAGCGCCCGGGACACAAGCTTTCTTT
>TRBV10-3|TRBD2|TRBJ2-1|many
CAISEEGLAGYNEQFF
TGTGCCATCAGTGAAGAGGGACTAGCGGGCTACAATGAGCAGTTCTTC